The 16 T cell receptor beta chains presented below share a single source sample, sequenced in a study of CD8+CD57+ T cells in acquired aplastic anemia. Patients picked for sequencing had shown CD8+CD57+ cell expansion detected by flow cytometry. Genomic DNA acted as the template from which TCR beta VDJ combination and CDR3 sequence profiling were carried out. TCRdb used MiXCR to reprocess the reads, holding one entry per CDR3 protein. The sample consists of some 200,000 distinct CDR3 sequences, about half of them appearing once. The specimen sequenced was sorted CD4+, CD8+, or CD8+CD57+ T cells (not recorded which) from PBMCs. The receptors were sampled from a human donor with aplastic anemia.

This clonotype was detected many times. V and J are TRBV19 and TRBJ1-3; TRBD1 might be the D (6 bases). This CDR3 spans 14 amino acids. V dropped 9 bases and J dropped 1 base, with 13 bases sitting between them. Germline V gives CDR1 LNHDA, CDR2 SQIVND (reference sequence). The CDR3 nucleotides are TGTGCCAGCTCGGGACAAACTTCTGGAAACACCATATATTTT. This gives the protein CASSGQTSGNTIYF.

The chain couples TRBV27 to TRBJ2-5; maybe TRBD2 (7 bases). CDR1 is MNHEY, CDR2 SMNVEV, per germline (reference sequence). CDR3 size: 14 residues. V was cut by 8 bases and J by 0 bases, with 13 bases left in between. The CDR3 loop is CASRGGGHQETQYF. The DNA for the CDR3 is TGTGCCAGCCGAGGGGGGGGGCACCAAGAGACCCAGTACTTC.

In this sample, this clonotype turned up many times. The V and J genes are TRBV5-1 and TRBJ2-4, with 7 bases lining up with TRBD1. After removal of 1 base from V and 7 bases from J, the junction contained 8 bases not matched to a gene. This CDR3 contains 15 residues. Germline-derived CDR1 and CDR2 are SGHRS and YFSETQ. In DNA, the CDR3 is TGCGCCAGCAGCTTGCTACAGGGGCGAGGGAACATTCAGTACTTC. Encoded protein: CASSLLQGRGNIQYF. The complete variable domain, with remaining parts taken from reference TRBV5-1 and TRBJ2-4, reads KAGVTQTPRYLIKTRGQQVTLSCSPISGHRSVSWYQQTPGQGLQFLFEYFSETQRNKGNFPGRFSGRQFSNSRSEMNVSTLELGDSALYLCASSLLQGRGNIQYFGAGTRLSVL.

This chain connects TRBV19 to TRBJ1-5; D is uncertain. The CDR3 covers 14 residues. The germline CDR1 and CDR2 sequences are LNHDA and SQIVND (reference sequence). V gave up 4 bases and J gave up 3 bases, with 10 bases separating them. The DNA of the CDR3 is TGTGCCAGTAGTACCTCCGGCTCCAATCAGCCCCAGCATTTT. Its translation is CASSTSGSNQPQHF.

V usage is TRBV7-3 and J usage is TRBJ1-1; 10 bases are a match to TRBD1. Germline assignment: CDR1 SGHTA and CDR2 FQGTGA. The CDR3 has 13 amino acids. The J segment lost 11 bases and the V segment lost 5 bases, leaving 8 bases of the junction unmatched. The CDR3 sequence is CASSNAGTGAAFF. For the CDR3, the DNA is TGTGCCAGCAGCAACGCCGGGACAGGGGCCGCTTTCTTT.

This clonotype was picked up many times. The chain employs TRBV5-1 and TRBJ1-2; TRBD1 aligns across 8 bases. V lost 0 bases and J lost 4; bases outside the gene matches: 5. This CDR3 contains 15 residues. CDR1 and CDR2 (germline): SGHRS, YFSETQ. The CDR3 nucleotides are TGCGCCAGCAGCTTGGGACGGGACAGGCCCTATGGCTACACCTTC. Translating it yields CASSLGRDRPYGYTF.

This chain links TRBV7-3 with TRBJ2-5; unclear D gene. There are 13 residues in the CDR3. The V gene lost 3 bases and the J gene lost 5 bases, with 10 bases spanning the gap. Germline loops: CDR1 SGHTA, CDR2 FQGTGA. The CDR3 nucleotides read TGTGCCAGCAGCTTCGACACCGGGGAGACCCAGTACTTC. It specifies CASSFDTGETQYF.

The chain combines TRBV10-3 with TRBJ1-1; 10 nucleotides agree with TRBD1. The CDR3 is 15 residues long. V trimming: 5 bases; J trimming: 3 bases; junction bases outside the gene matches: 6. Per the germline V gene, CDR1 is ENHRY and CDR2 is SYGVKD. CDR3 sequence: CAISPDRGRDTEAFF. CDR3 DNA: TGTGCCATCAGTCCCGACAGGGGGCGAGACACTGAAGCTTTCTTT.

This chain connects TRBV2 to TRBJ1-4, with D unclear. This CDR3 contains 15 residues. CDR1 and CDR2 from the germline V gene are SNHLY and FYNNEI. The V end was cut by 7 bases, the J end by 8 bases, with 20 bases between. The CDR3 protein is CASTTTVRVNEKLFF. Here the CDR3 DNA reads TGTGCCAGCACCACGACGGTGAGGGTTAACGAAAAACTGTTTTTT.

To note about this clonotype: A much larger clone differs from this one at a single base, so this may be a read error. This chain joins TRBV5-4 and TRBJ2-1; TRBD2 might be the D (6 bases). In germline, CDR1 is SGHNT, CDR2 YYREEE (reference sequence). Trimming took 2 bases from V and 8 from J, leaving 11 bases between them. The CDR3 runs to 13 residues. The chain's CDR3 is CASSFRESHEQFF. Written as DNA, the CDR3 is TGTGCCAGCAGCTTCCGGGAGTCGCATGAGCAGTTCTTC.

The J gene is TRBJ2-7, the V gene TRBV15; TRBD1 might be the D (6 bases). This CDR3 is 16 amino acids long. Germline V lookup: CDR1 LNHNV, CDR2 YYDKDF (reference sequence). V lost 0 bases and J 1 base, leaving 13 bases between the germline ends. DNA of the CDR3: TGTGCCACCAGCAGAGATCTGGGACAATCATCCTACGAGCAGTACTTC. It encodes CATSRDLGQSSYEQYF. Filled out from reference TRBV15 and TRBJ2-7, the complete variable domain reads DAMVIQNPRYQVTQFGKPVTLSCSQTLNHNVMYWYQQKSSQAPKLLFHYYDKDFNNEADTPDNFQSRRPNTSFCFLDIRSPGLGDTAMYLCATSRDLGQSSYEQYFGPGTRLTVT.

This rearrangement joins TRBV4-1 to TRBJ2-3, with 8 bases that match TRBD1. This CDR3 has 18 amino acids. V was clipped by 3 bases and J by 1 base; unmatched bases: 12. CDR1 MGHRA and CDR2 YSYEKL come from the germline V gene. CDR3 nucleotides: TGCGCCAGCAGCCATTCACCCCCAGGGGGCGATGGCACAGATACGCAGTATTTT. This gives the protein CASSHSPPGGDGTDTQYF.

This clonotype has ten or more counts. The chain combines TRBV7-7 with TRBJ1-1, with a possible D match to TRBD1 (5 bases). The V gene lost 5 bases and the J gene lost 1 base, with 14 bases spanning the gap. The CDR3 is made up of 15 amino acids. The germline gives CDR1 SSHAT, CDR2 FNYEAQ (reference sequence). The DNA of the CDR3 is TGTGCCAGCAGCCCCCTGGGGCAGCAGAACACTGAAGCTTTCTTT. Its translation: CASSPLGQQNTEAFF.

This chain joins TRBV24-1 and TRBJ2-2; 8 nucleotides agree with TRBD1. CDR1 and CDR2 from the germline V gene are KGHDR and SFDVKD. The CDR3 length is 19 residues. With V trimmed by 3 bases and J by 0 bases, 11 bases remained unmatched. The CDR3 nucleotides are TGTGCCACCAGTGATAGTGCCGGGACAGGATGGCCGAACACCGGGGAGCTGTTTTTT. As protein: CATSDSAGTGWPNTGELFF.

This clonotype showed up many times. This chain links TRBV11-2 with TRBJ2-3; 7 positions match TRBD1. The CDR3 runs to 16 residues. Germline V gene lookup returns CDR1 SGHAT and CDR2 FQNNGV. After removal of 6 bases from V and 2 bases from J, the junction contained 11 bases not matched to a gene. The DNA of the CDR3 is TGTGCCAGCAGTCTAGGACAGGCGCCAAACACAGATACGCAGTATTTT. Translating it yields CASSLGQAPNTDTQYF.

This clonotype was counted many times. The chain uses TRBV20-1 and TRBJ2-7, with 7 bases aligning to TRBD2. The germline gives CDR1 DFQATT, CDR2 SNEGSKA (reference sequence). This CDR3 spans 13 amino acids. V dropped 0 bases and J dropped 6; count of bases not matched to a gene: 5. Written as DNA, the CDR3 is TGCAGTGCTAGAGATGTGGGGGGGGGCGAGCAGTACTTC. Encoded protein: CSARDVGGGEQYF.